This T cell receptor (beta chain) was recovered during a study of T cell responses to AZD1222 COVID-19 vaccine. The wider study: Second-dose intervals of approximately 4 or approximately 12 weeks were pooled.

In this sample, this clone turned up once. Its specificity is unknown. Findings and limits, study-wide: Spike-wide coverage was observed for vaccine-associated CD4 TCRs, with dominant responses at 160-218 and 743-854. A mostly white British donor set with more females was recruited, and clonal diversity was possibly underestimated.

With 5 bases clipped from V and 4 bases from J, the junction kept 9 bases outside the gene matches. Germline lookup yields CDR1 SEHNR and CDR2 FQNEAQ (reference sequence). CDR3 length equals 15 residues. The repertoire was sequenced with immunoSEQ multiplex PCR; TCRdb's copy has only in-frame clones and lacks some. The sample has about 100,000 clones, around 90% seen once. The receptor was derived from an adult in good health. The chain combines TRBV7-9 with TRBJ1-2; 8 bases are shared with TRBD1. The sample was peripheral blood, taken on day 0 of AZD1222 vaccination. The CDR3 coding sequence is TGTGCCAGCAGCCGCTACACGCAGGGGGCCTATGGCTACACCTTC. The encoded protein is CASSRYTQGAYGYTF.